Below, 27 T cell receptor beta chains from the same sample are listed, as sequenced in a study of T cells after posttransplantation cyclophosphamide. Only in-frame clones appear in the TCRdb table, and some are missing; sequencing was by immunoSEQ multiplex PCR. The profile shows 9,000 to 9,500 clones, about 98% of them singletons. The sequenced sample was naive CD8+ T cells sorted from PBMCs. The receptors derive from a man between 50 and 59 years old in good health, CMV-negative, and a related stem cell transplant donor.

The chain combines TRBV7-6 with TRBJ1-1; no clear D gene. The germline V gene encodes CDR1 SGHVS and CDR2 FNYEAQ. The CDR3 length is 13 residues. V was trimmed by 2 bases and J by 1 base, leaving 5 bases between them. The CDR3 DNA is TGTGCCAGCAGCTTATCAGAGAACACTGAAGCTTTCTTT. Its translation is CASSLSENTEAFF. The full variable domain, in which reference TRBV7-6 and TRBJ1-1 provide the parts outside the CDR3, is GAGVSQSPRYKVTKRGQDVALRCDPISGHVSLYWYRQALGQGPEFLTYFNYEAQQDKSGLPNDRFSAERPEGSISTLTIQRTEQRDSAMYRCASSLSENTEAFFGQGTRLTVV.

V gene TRBV5-6 combines with J gene TRBJ2-1; 8 nucleotides line up with TRBD1. The germline gives CDR1 SGHDT, CDR2 YYEEEE. The V and J ends lost 5 bases and 7 bases, in that order; junction bases with no gene match: 5. This CDR3 has 13 amino acids. Written as DNA, the CDR3 is TGTGCCAGCAGTCCACAGGGGGAGAATGAGCAGTTCTTC. Encoded protein: CASSPQGENEQFF.

The V and J genes are TRBV6-6 and TRBJ2-7; 9 positions agree with TRBD1. V was clipped by 4 bases and J by 5 bases; unmatched bases: 6. The CDR3 sequence is 14 residues long. Germline CDR1 reads MNHNY; CDR2 reads SVGAGI (reference sequence). The CDR3 DNA reads as TGTGCCAGCAGTTTAACAGGGGGCTTCGACGAGCAGTACTTC. It specifies CASSLTGGFDEQYF.

V and J are TRBV6-6 and TRBJ2-7; 12 bases line up with TRBD2. Germline CDR1 is MNHNY and CDR2 is SVGAGI (reference sequence). V shed 3 bases and J 6 bases; nucleotides not matched to a gene: 3. The CDR3 length is 14 residues. The CDR3, as DNA: TGTGCCAGCAGTTATCGGACTAGCGGGATCGAGCAGTACTTC. It is translated as CASSYRTSGIEQYF.

The gene calls are TRBV4-1 and TRBJ2-3, with D maybe TRBD2 (6 bases). V lost 1 base, J lost 5 bases, and 16 bases lay in between. Germline loops: CDR1 MGHRA, CDR2 YSYEKL. This CDR3 contains 16 residues. The CDR3 loop is CASSQGAYSGRDTQYF. The CDR3 region has the DNA TGCGCCAGCAGCCAAGGGGCCTATAGCGGAAGAGATACGCAGTATTTT.

The J gene is TRBJ1-1, the V gene TRBV5-6; the D is unclear. The V gene's germline CDR1 is SGHDT and CDR2 YYEEEE. This CDR3 contains 13 residues. Trimming stripped 0 bases from V and 4 bases from J, with 7 bases between. The CDR3 DNA reads as TGTGCCAGCAGCTTGGCGGGGAGCACTGAAGCTTTCTTT. Its protein product is CASSLAGSTEAFF. Drawing the rest from reference TRBV5-6 and TRBJ1-1, the complete variable domain is DAGVTQSPTHLIKTRGQQVTLRCSPKSGHDTVSWYQQALGQGPQFIFQYYEEEERQRGNFPDRFSGHQFPNYSSELNVNALLLGDSALYLCASSLAGSTEAFFGQGTRLTVV.

The V gene is TRBV13, the J gene TRBJ2-3; TRBD2 matches 9 bases. The J segment lost 0 bases and the V segment lost 5 bases, leaving 3 bases of the junction unmatched. Germline loops: CDR1 PRHDT, CDR2 FYEKMQ (reference sequence). This CDR3 region has 15 residues. CDR3 sequence reads: CASSSTSGSTDTQYF. CDR3 DNA: TGTGCCAGCAGCAGCACTAGCGGGAGCACAGATACGCAGTATTTT.

The CDR3 region has the DNA TGTGCTAGTGGTTCCACGGGACTCCTGAGGGGCTATGGCTACACCTTC. Its protein is CASGSTGLLRGYGYTF. This rearrangement joins TRBV12-5 to TRBJ1-2; possibly TRBD1 for D (5 bases). The CDR3 consists of 16 residues. Germline V gene data show CDR1 as LGHNT and CDR2 as FRNRAP. V lost 4 bases to trimming and J lost 4 bases, with 19 bases between them.

The chain recombines TRBV7-8 with TRBJ2-7; 9 positions match TRBD2. The CDR3 sequence is 17 residues long. Germline lookup yields CDR1 SGHVS and CDR2 FQNEAQ. Losses at the gene ends were 0 bases for V and 2 bases for J; bases not matched to a gene: 8. CDR3 coding DNA: TGTGCCAGCAGCTTAGCGTGGGCGGGGGGGCAGACCTACGAGCAGTACTTC. This codes for CASSLAWAGGQTYEQYF.

The V and J genes are TRBV19 and TRBJ1-1; D is possibly TRBD1 (5 bases). V lost 5 bases and J lost 3, with 13 bases in between. Germline V gene data show CDR1 as LNHDA and CDR2 as SQIVND (reference sequence). This CDR3 region has 14 residues. The CDR3 reads CASSSNGGDTEAFF. DNA of the CDR3: TGTGCCAGTAGTTCAAATGGGGGGGACACTGAAGCTTTCTTT.

The chain employs TRBV9 and TRBJ2-2, with TRBD2 as a possible D gene (6 bases). Germline CDR1 is SGDLS and CDR2 is YYNGEE. The CDR3 loop spans 17 amino acids. Trimming pared 2 bases from V and 0 bases from J, leaving 14 bases between. CDR3 amino acids: CASSVPGGAANTGELFF. CDR3 bases: TGTGCCAGCAGCGTGCCTGGAGGGGCAGCGAACACCGGGGAGCTGTTTTTT.

The chain links TRBV9 to TRBJ2-5; tentative D call: TRBD1 (5 bases). The last part of the DNA fits TRBJ2-7 better; the J call may be wrong. The V gene's germline CDR1 is SGDLS and CDR2 YYNGEE. The CDR3 sequence is 14 residues long. As DNA, the CDR3 is TGTGCCAGCAGCGTAACCCAGGGCTCCTACGAGCAGTACTTC. It yields the protein CASSVTQGSYEQYF.

This chain joins TRBV29-1 and TRBJ2-1; TRBD1 might be the D (6 bases). The V and J ends lost 0 bases and 9 bases respectively, with 9 bases between them. The germline V gene has CDR1 SQVTM and CDR2 ANQGSEA. This CDR3 spans 12 amino acids. The CDR3 protein is CSVEEQGAEQFF. The CDR3 DNA reads TGCAGCGTTGAAGAACAGGGTGCTGAGCAGTTCTTC.

The rearrangement uses TRBV30 and TRBJ1-5; TRBD1 agrees at 7 bases. Germline V gene lookup returns CDR1 GTSNPN and CDR2 SVGIG (reference sequence). The CDR3 loop spans 14 amino acids. Unmatched junction bases numbered 7, after V lost 2 bases and J lost 6 bases. CDR3: CAWSQDRLGQPQHF. The CDR3 DNA follows: TGTGCCTGGAGTCAGGACAGGCTGGGTCAGCCCCAGCATTTT.

The rearrangement joins TRBV12-2 to TRBJ2-1; TRBD2 is taken as the D call from the table, unchecked against the DNA. TRBV12-2 is a documented pseudogene. The CDR3 totals 10 residues. The CDR3 DNA sequence: TGTGCAAGTCGCCTCCGACGGGAGTTCTTC. Translating it yields CASRLRREFF.

V gene TRBV6-1 combines with J gene TRBJ1-6, with D unresolved. Germline V gene lookup returns CDR1 MNHNS and CDR2 SASEGT. The CDR3 loop spans 12 amino acids. V dropped 8 bases and J dropped 10 bases, with 12 bases sitting between them. The CDR3 loop is CASRLSGSPLHF. The CDR3 DNA sequence: TGTGCCAGCCGTCTCTCGGGGTCACCCCTCCACTTT.

V gene TRBV7-3 combines with J gene TRBJ2-4, with D possibly being TRBD1 (6 bases). The CDR3 runs 16 residues. Per germline, CDR1 SGHTA and CDR2 FQGTGA. The V gene lost 5 bases and the J gene lost 1 base, with 15 bases spanning the gap. The DNA of the CDR3 is TGTGCCAGCAGCGAGGGGGAAATTATGGCCAAAAACATTCAGTACTTC. Translating gives CASSEGEIMAKNIQYF.

CDR3: CASSRPGTGRNEQFF. The CDR3 DNA reads TGTGCCAGCAGTCGTCCCGGGACAGGGAGGAATGAGCAGTTCTTC. The V gene is TRBV27, the J gene TRBJ2-1, with TRBD1 identical over 9 bases. J gave up 7 bases and V 5 bases, and 9 bases lay outside the gene matches. This CDR3 is 15 amino acids long. The germline V gene has CDR1 MNHEY and CDR2 SMNVEV (reference sequence).

This clone is a singleton in its sample. The CDR3 nucleotides read TGTGCCAGCGCTGGGAGCCTCATGAACACTGAAGCTTTCTTT. It codes for CASAGSLMNTEAFF. V is TRBV27 and J is TRBJ1-1; D unresolved. CDR1 and CDR2 (germline): MNHEY, SMNVEV (reference sequence). V lost 8 bases and J lost 0, with 13 bases in between. The CDR3 runs to 14 residues.

The chain couples TRBV5-1 to TRBJ1-3, with D uncertain. Between the trimmed V and J ends, which lost 4 bases and 2 bases, there was a span of 10 bases. The germline CDR1 and CDR2 sequences are SGHRS and YFSETQ. The CDR3 loop spans 14 amino acids. The CDR3 protein is CASSQTSPGNTIYF. CDR3 nucleotides: TGCGCCAGCAGCCAGACATCGCCTGGAAACACCATATATTTT. Looking up the rest from reference TRBV5-1 and TRBJ1-3 gives the full variable domain: KAGVTQTPRYLIKTRGQQVTLSCSPISGHRSVSWYQQTPGQGLQFLFEYFSETQRNKGNFPGRFSGRQFSNSRSEMNVSTLELGDSALYLCASSQTSPGNTIYFGEGSWLTVV.

The rearrangement links TRBV27 to TRBJ2-7; D gene uncertain. Germline V CDR1 and CDR2: MNHEY, SMNVEV (reference sequence). Trimming pared 6 bases from V and 2 bases from J, leaving 20 bases between. The CDR3 totals 16 residues. The CDR3 DNA follows: TGTGCCAGCAGCCCGACGAGGTCCCTCGCTACCTACGAGCAGTACTTC. Encoded protein: CASSPTRSLATYEQYF.

V gene TRBV19 combines with J gene TRBJ1-5; D might be TRBD1 (6 bases). The CDR3 loop spans 14 amino acids. Germline CDR1 reads LNHDA; CDR2 reads SQIVND (reference sequence). V lost 2 bases to trimming and J lost 4 bases, with 9 bases between them. Here the CDR3 DNA reads TGTGCCAGTAGTATAAGGGACACTAATCAGCCCCAGCATTTT. This sequence encodes CASSIRDTNQPQHF. Full variable domain (rest looked up from reference TRBV19 and TRBJ1-5): DGGITQSPKYLFRKEGQNVTLSCEQNLNHDAMYWYRQDPGQGLRLIYYSQIVNDFQKGDIAEGYSVSREKKESFPLTVTSAQKNPTAFYLCASSIRDTNQPQHFGDGTRLSIL.

The V gene is TRBV5-4, the J gene TRBJ2-1; tentatively, D is TRBD2 (6 bases). Germline V gene lookup returns CDR1 SGHNT and CDR2 YYREEE (reference sequence). Trimming pared 3 bases from V and 7 bases from J, leaving 23 bases between. The length of the CDR3 is 17 residues. The CDR3 region is CASSYFADVSGVNEQFF. CDR3 coding DNA: TGTGCCAGCAGCTATTTCGCGGACGTGTCGGGAGTAAATGAGCAGTTCTTC. The full variable domain, rest sourced from reference TRBV5-4 and TRBJ2-1, is ETGVTQSPTHLIKTRGQQVTLRCSSQSGHNTVSWYQQALGQGPQFIFQYYREEENGRGNFPPRFSGLQFPNYSSELNVNALELDDSALYLCASSYFADVSGVNEQFFGPGTRLTVL.

The sample holds one count of this clone. The J gene is TRBJ2-3, the V gene TRBV28, with a weak D call TRBD2 (7 bases). The V end was cut by 2 bases, the J end by 6 bases, with 15 bases between. Per germline, CDR1 MDHEN and CDR2 SYDVKM. The CDR3 loop spans 15 amino acids. The CDR3 DNA reads TGTGCCAGCAGTTTAGGCCGGGGAGGGGGGGATACGCAGTATTTT. Residues: CASSLGRGGGDTQYF. Variable domain in full (rest from reference TRBV28 and TRBJ2-3): DVKVTQSSRYLVKRTGEKVFLECVQDMDHENMFWYRQDPGLGLRLIYFSYDVKMKEKGDIPEGYSVSREKKERFSLILESASTNQTSMYLCASSLGRGGGDTQYFGPGTRLTVL.

J is TRBJ2-3 and V is TRBV7-9, with D unresolved. The CDR3 runs to 11 residues. Germline V gives CDR1 SEHNR, CDR2 FQNEAQ (reference sequence). V lost 5 bases, J lost 6 bases, and 6 bases lay in between. The CDR3 protein is CASSPADTQYF. CDR3 nucleotide sequence: TGTGCCAGCAGCCCAGCGGATACGCAGTATTTT.

The V call is TRBV6-1, the J call TRBJ1-1; 8 bases are shared with TRBD1. CDR3 size: 17 residues. Per the germline V gene, CDR1 is MNHNS and CDR2 is SASEGT. Trimming cost V 2 bases and J 6 bases; bases outside gene matches: 14. The CDR3: CASSERTGRNMLAEAFF. In DNA form, the CDR3 reads TGTGCCAGCAGTGAACGGACAGGGAGAAACATGTTGGCTGAAGCTTTCTTT.

The chain combines TRBV7-9 with TRBJ2-3; a weak D match, TRBD2 (5 bases). V was trimmed by 5 bases and J by 6 bases, leaving 15 bases between them. Germline lookup yields CDR1 SEHNR and CDR2 FQNEAQ (reference sequence). The CDR3 extends over 14 amino acids. CDR3 bases: TGTGCCAGCAGCCCACTTGAGGGCCTTGATACGCAGTATTTT. It yields the protein CASSPLEGLDTQYF.